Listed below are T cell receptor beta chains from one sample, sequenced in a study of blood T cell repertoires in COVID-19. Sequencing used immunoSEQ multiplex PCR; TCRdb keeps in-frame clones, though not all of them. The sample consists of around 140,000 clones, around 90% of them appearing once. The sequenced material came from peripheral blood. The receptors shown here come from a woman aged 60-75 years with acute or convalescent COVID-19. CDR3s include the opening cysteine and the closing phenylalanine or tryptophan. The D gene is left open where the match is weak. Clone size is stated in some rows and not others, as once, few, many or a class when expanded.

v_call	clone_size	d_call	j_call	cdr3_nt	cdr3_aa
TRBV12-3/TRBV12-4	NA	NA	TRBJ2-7	TGTGCCAGCAGGGAGCAGTCCGAGCAGTACTTC	CASREQSEQYF
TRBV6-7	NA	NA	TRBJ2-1	TGTGCCAGCAGTTACTCGAAGGGAGGTGAGCAGTTCTTC	CASSYSKGGEQFF
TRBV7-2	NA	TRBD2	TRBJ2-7	TGTGCCAGCAGACGGACTAGCGGGAGCGCTTTCTACGAGCAGTACTTC	CASRRTSGSAFYEQYF
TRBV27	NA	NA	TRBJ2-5	TGTGCCAGCAGTTTAGCCCCCAAGGAGGGGGGGCTCTTACAAGAGACCCAGTACTTC	CASSLAPKEGGLLQETQYF
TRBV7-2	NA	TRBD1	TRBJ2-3	TGTGCCAGCAGCTGGCTCCCGGGACAGCCCACAGATACGCAGTATTTT	CASSWLPGQPTDTQYF
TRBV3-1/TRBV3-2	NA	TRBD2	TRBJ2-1	TGTGCCAGCAGTCAAGCGGGGAGCTCCTACAATGAGCAGTTCTTC	CASSQAGSSYNEQFF
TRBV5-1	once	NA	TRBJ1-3	TGCGCCAGCAGCTCGGGTCCCCCCGGCGGAGGAAACACCATATATTTT	CASSSGPPGGGNTIYF
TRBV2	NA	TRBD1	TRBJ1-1	TGTGCCAGCAGGCAGACAGGGTTGAACACTGAAGCTTTCTTT	CASRQTGLNTEAFF
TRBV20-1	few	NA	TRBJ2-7	TGCAGTGCTATTTACAGTCACGAGCAGTACTTC	CSAIYSHEQYF
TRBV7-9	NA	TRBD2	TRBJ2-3	TGTGCCAGCAGATCTAGCGGGGGTGGCGCAGATACGCAGTATTTT	CASRSSGGGADTQYF
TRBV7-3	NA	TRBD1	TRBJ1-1	TGTGCCAGCAGCTTAAGGGGGCTCGGGACAGTGAACACTGAAGCTTTCTTT	CASSLRGLGTVNTEAFF
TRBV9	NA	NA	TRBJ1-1	TGTGCCAGCAGCTATTTTATGAACACTGAAGCTTTCTTT	CASSYFMNTEAFF
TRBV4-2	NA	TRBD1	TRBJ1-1	TGTGCCAGCAGCCAGACAGGGATCGACACTGAAGCTTTCTTT	CASSQTGIDTEAFF
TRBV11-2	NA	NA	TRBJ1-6	TGTGCCAGCAGCGTACTGCGCCCCGGGGAGTCACCCCTCCACTTT	CASSVLRPGESPLHF
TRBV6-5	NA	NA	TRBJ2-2	TGTGCCAGCGACAACATGGGTCACACCGGGGAGCTGTTTTTT	CASDNMGHTGELFF
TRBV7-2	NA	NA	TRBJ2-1	TGTGCCAGCAGCTTAGTCGACAACACCTACAATGAGCAGTTCTTC	CASSLVDNTYNEQFF
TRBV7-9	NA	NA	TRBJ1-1	TGTGCCAGCAGCTTGGGAGGACTCATAGACGCTTTCTTT	CASSLGGLIDAFF
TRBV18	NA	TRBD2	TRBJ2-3	TGTGCCAGCTCACGGGGACTAGCGGGGTCCACTAGCACAGATACGCAGTATTTT	CASSRGLAGSTSTDTQYF
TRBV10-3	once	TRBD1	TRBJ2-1	TGTGCCATCGGATTACTTGCCGGGACAGGGTCCAGTGAGCAGTTCTTC	CAIGLLAGTGSSEQFF
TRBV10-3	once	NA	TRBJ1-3	TGTGCCATCCCTGGGGAGGGGCCGGCTGGAAACACCATATATTTT	CAIPGEGPAGNTIYF
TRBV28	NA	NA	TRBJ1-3	TGTGCCAGCACAGGGTCCCCTGGAAACACCATATATTTT	CASTGSPGNTIYF
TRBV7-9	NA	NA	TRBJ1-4	TGTGCCAGCAGCGGGGGGAGTGAGGGCCAGACGGATGAAAAACTGTTTTTT	CASSGGSEGQTDEKLFF
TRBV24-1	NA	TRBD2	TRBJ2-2	TGTGCCACCAGTGATTTTTGGGTAGCGGGGCTGAACACCGGGGAGCTGTTTTTT	CATSDFWVAGLNTGELFF
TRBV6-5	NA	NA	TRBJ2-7	TGTGCCAGCAGTTATGGGGGGATCAACGAGCAGTACTTC	CASSYGGINEQYF
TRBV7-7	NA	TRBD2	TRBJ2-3	TGTGCTAGCAGCTTAGCGGGGGGGAGCACAGATACGCAGTATTTT	CASSLAGGSTDTQYF
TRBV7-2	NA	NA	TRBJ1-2	TGTGCCAGCAGCTCCCCTGACAAGTATTATGGCTACACCTTC	CASSSPDKYYGYTF
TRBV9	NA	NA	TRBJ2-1	TGTGCCAGCAGCGTTTCTAGCTCCTATGAGCAGTTCTTC	CASSVSSSYEQFF
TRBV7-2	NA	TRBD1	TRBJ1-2	TGTGCCAGCAGCCTTCCGGGACAGCACTATGGCTACACCTTC	CASSLPGQHYGYTF